Presented here are 28 T cell receptor beta chains from one specimen sequenced in a study of identifying expanded T cells in peripheral blood (dated by TCRdb to the late 2010s). Libraries were made using the immunoSEQ multiplex PCR assay. What TCRdb holds here is the immuneACCESS table cut down to in-frame rearrangements. Part of the clones is not present; checked against another copy, under half of the missing clones reflect an unresolved V gene, and the others are unexplained. For this sample the table gives 70,000 to 95,000 clones, of which 88% were detected only once. The ten top clones hold about 3.9% of the sample. Sequenced material: blood. The receptors were gathered from a person between 18 and 75 years old in good health.

The gene calls are TRBV29-1 and TRBJ2-1; 14 nucleotides agree with TRBD2. V was pared by 6 bases and J by 3 bases, with 13 bases of the junction left unmatched. CDR1 is SQVTM and CDR2 is ANQGSEA in the germline V gene. The CDR3 runs 18 residues. The CDR3 spells CSVDSGTSGSLIYNEQFF. The CDR3 region has the DNA TGCAGCGTGGACTCCGGGACTAGCGGGAGCCTGATCTACAATGAGCAGTTCTTC.

The rearrangement links TRBV29-1 to TRBJ2-1, with 8 bases matching TRBD2. Germline-derived CDR1 and CDR2 are SQVTM and ANQGSEA. V was clipped by 6 bases and J by 7 bases; unmatched bases: 5. This CDR3 is built from 12 residues. CDR3: CSVGRVGNEQFF. The CDR3 nucleotides are TGCAGCGTCGGGAGGGTAGGGAATGAGCAGTTCTTC.

The chain joins TRBV7-2 to TRBJ1-1; no reliable D call. CDR1 and CDR2 (germline): SGHTA, FQGNSA. CDR3 size: 13 residues. Trimming left V 1 base short and J 3 bases short, with 6 bases between. CDR3 amino acids: CASSLVKYTEAFF. CDR3 nucleotides: TGTGCCAGCAGCTTAGTTAAGTACACTGAAGCTTTCTTT.

The chain combines TRBV25-1 with TRBJ2-7; D perhaps matches TRBD2 (5 bases). Germline loops: CDR1 MGHDK, CDR2 SYGVNS. The CDR3 extends over 14 amino acids. Trimming removed 11 bases from V and 3 bases from J, with 20 bases in between. CDR3: CAWAQTGRIYEQYF. CDR3 coding DNA: TGTGCCTGGGCCCAGACGGGAAGGATCTACGAGCAGTACTTC.

CDR3 residues: CASSLSGGERETQYF. The CDR3 region has the DNA TGCGCCAGCAGCTTGTCGGGGGGTGAAAGGGAGACCCAGTACTTC. The gene calls are TRBV5-1 and TRBJ2-5, with 7 bases that match TRBD2. Germline V CDR1 and CDR2: SGHRS, YFSETQ. V gave up 1 base and J gave up 5 bases; unmatched junction bases: 8. This CDR3 has 15 amino acids.

The rearrangement links TRBV2 to TRBJ1-1; D gene uncertain. V lost 7 bases and J 6 bases, leaving 9 bases between the germline ends. The CDR3 is made up of 11 amino acids. Per germline, CDR1 SNHLY and CDR2 FYNNEI. This CDR3 reads CASTRTAEAFF. The CDR3 DNA reads TGTGCCAGCACCAGGACCGCTGAAGCTTTCTTT.

This rearrangement joins TRBV4-2 to TRBJ1-3, with unresolved D. Germline V lookup: CDR1 LGHNA, CDR2 YNFKEQ. V lost 0 bases and J 2 bases, leaving 8 bases between the germline ends. The CDR3 is made up of 15 amino acids. CDR3 sequence (DNA): TGTGCCAGCAGCCAAGAGCCCGGAACTGGAAACACCATATATTTT. Protein product: CASSQEPGTGNTIYF.

The chain couples TRBV21-1 to TRBJ2-1; whether TRBD2, the table's D call, matches the DNA was not checked. TRBV21-1 is tagged as a pseudogene. The CDR3 consists of 16 residues. The CDR3 reads CASSQTATSGSGEQFF. CDR3 coding DNA: TGTGCCAGCAGTCAAACAGCAACTAGCGGGAGTGGGGAGCAGTTCTTC.

V usage is TRBV7-9 and J usage is TRBJ1-4, with a weak D call TRBD1 (6 bases). Germline V gives CDR1 SEHNR, CDR2 FQNEAQ (reference sequence). This CDR3 comprises 15 residues. V was cut by 6 bases and J by 6 bases, with 17 bases left in between. The CDR3 protein is CASRSGGGSYEKLFF. The CDR3 nucleotides read TGTGCCAGCAGATCCGGAGGGGGGAGTTATGAAAAACTGTTTTTT.

The V gene is TRBV28, the J gene TRBJ2-2; 9 bases agree with TRBD1. With 10 bases clipped from V and 3 bases from J, the junction kept 9 bases outside the gene matches. Germline assignment: CDR1 MDHEN and CDR2 SYDVKM. The CDR3 loop spans 15 amino acids. The CDR3 DNA sequence: TGTGCCATTTCTCGAGGGGACAGGGACACCGGGGAGCTGTTTTTT. This gives the protein CAISRGDRDTGELFF.

The rearrangement uses TRBV14 and TRBJ2-1; 11 nucleotides align to TRBD2. CDR1 SGHDN and CDR2 FVKESK come from the germline V gene. The CDR3 spans 14 residues. Trimming at V came to 5 bases and at J to 5 bases, leaving 2 bases not matched to a gene. The CDR3 DNA follows: TGTGCCAGCAGCGAGGGACTAGCGGACAATGAGCAGTTCTTC. It specifies CASSEGLADNEQFF.

The CDR3 nucleotides are TGTGCCAGCAGAGGGGGCGCAGATACGCAGTATTTT. Translating gives CASRGGADTQYF. V and J are TRBV11-2 and TRBJ2-3; 7 bases are a match to TRBD1. The CDR3 consists of 12 residues. Per germline, CDR1 SGHAT and CDR2 FQNNGV. Trimming cost V 6 bases and J 4 bases; bases outside gene matches: 1.

The chain recombines TRBV21-1 with TRBJ2-3. TRBV21-1 is a recognized pseudogene. CDR3 length equals 16 residues. Here the CDR3 DNA reads TGTGCCAGCAGCAAAGTTGGGGGACCCGAAAGCGATACGCAGTATTTT. Encoded protein: CASSKVGGPESDTQYF.

This clone has just one count. This chain uses TRBV9 with TRBJ2-1, with D possibly matching TRBD1 (6 bases). The CDR3 is 15 residues long. CDR1 SGDLS and CDR2 YYNGEE come from the germline V gene. V was trimmed by 0 bases and J by 5 bases, leaving 12 bases between them. CDR3 residues: CASSVDAGADNEQFF. The CDR3 DNA is TGTGCCAGCAGCGTAGATGCAGGGGCGGACAATGAGCAGTTCTTC.

The chain has TRBV7-2 and TRBJ2-7, with a possible D match to TRBD1 (6 bases). Trimming took 1 base from V and 1 from J, leaving 8 bases between them. Germline V gives CDR1 SGHTA, CDR2 FQGNSA. This CDR3 has 14 residues. CDR3 DNA: TGTGCCAGCAGCTTAGGGACAGCATCCTACGAGCAGTACTTC. As protein: CASSLGTASYEQYF.

This chain joins TRBV29-1 and TRBJ2-7, with 10 bases fitting TRBD1. CDR3 length: 13 amino acids. Losses at the gene ends were 3 bases for V and 3 bases for J; bases not matched to a gene: 2. Germline values: CDR1 SQVTM, CDR2 ANQGSEA. The CDR3, as DNA: TGCAGCGTTGATGGACAGGGGGGCTACGAGCAGTACTTC. This gives the protein CSVDGQGGYEQYF.

This chain uses TRBV30 with TRBJ1-5; TRBD1 aligns across 7 bases. CDR1 and CDR2 (germline): GTSNPN, SVGIG (reference sequence). Trimming at V came to 2 bases and at J to 3 bases, leaving 4 bases not matched to a gene. The CDR3 consists of 14 residues. The CDR3 region is CAWSRGGDNQPQHF. CDR3 DNA sequence: TGTGCCTGGAGTCGAGGGGGCGACAATCAGCCCCAGCATTTT.

This chain connects TRBV5-1 to TRBJ2-7, with 9 positions matching TRBD1. Germline V gene sequence: CDR1 SGHRS, CDR2 YFSETQ. This CDR3 is 14 amino acids long. Trimming removed 0 bases from V and 6 bases from J; junction bases left unmatched: 4. The CDR3 loop is CASSLGDRASEQYF. CDR3 sequence (DNA): TGCGCCAGCAGCTTGGGGGACAGGGCTAGCGAGCAGTACTTC.

The gene calls are TRBV7-8 and TRBJ2-5, with D maybe TRBD1 (6 bases). The CDR3 covers 15 residues. V gave up 5 bases and J gave up 7 bases, with 20 bases separating them. Germline V gene sequence: CDR1 SGHVS, CDR2 FQNEAQ. The CDR3 sequence: CASSQATGTLGTQYF. DNA for the CDR3: TGTGCCAGCAGCCAAGCGACAGGAACCCTCGGGACCCAGTACTTC.

The V gene is TRBV18, the J gene TRBJ2-5, with D possibly matching TRBD1 (6 bases). Germline lookup yields CDR1 KGHSH and CDR2 LQKENI. The V and J ends lost 3 bases and 3 bases respectively, with 8 bases between them. The CDR3 consists of 13 residues. The CDR3 sequence is CASSPGHEETQYF. Here the CDR3 DNA reads TGTGCCAGCTCACCGGGACATGAAGAGACCCAGTACTTC. Complete variable domain (other parts from reference TRBV18 and TRBJ2-5): NAGVMQNPRHLVRRRGQEARLRCSPMKGHSHVYWYRQLPEEGLKFMVYLQKENIIDESGMPKERFSAEFPKEGPSILRIQQVVRGDSAAYFCASSPGHEETQYFGPGTRLLVL.

The chain links TRBV9 to TRBJ2-2, with D maybe TRBD2 (5 bases). CDR1 and CDR2 (germline): SGDLS, YYNGEE. V shed 0 bases and J shed 4 bases, with 13 bases lying between them. The CDR3 contains 16 residues. This CDR3 is CASSVESSLGTGELFF. The CDR3 nucleotides are TGTGCCAGCAGCGTAGAGTCTAGCTTGGGCACCGGGGAGCTGTTTTTT.

A remark on this clone: Other nucleotide sequences in the sample specify the same CDR3. The V call is TRBV6-1, the J call TRBJ2-5, with 11 bases aligning to TRBD2. The CDR3 has 15 amino acids. Germline assignment: CDR1 MNHNS and CDR2 SASEGT. Germline trimming cut 2 bases from V and 2 bases from J; bases unmatched to any gene: 1. The CDR3 spells CASSELAGGQETQYF. The CDR3 nucleotides are TGTGCCAGCAGTGAATTAGCGGGGGGGCAAGAGACCCAGTACTTC.

The V call is TRBV5-4, the J call TRBJ1-4; possibly TRBD1 for D (5 bases). V was clipped by 2 bases and J by 0 bases, with 11 bases between them. The CDR3 is made up of 16 amino acids. CDR1 is SGHNT, CDR2 YYREEE, per germline (reference sequence). CDR3 residues: CASSLGRDPTNEKLFF. The DNA for the CDR3 is TGTGCCAGCAGCTTAGGAAGGGACCCAACTAATGAAAAACTGTTTTTT.

The gene calls are TRBV27 and TRBJ2-2; TRBD2 is a possible D gene (5 bases). Germline CDR1 and CDR2: MNHEY and SMNVEV (reference sequence). The V end lost 6 bases, the J end lost 5 bases, and 13 bases lay between the germline ends. The CDR3 is 14 amino acids. CDR3 nucleotide sequence: TGTGCCAGCAGGTGGAGGCGAGAAACCGGGGAGCTGTTTTTT. Its translation is CASRWRRETGELFF.

This clone was picked up a small number of times. This chain joins TRBV6-4 and TRBJ2-3; TRBD2 aligns across 10 bases. V gave up 6 bases and J gave up 5 bases; unmatched junction bases: 8. CDR3 length equals 15 residues. The germline V gene encodes CDR1 MRHNA and CDR2 SNTAGT. The CDR3, as DNA: TGTGCCAGCAGCCCACTAGCGGGGAGGGGAGATACGCAGTATTTT. The encoded protein is CASSPLAGRGDTQYF.

The chain has TRBV4-3 and TRBJ2-1; no clear D. The germline V gene has CDR1 LGHNA and CDR2 YSLEER. The CDR3 sequence is 18 residues long. Trimming cost V 0 bases and J 4 bases, with 19 bases left between them. The CDR3 DNA reads TGCGCCAGCAGCCAAGATTATCCCAGCGCGGTGGGTTACAATGAGCAGTTCTTC. Translation gives CASSQDYPSAVGYNEQFF.

V usage is TRBV18 and J usage is TRBJ1-3, with D possibly being TRBD1 (6 bases). CDR1 is KGHSH and CDR2 is LQKENI in the germline V gene. This CDR3 region has 18 residues. The germline V and J ends were trimmed by 4 bases and 0 bases, with 19 bases remaining between them. The CDR3 region has the DNA TGTGCCAGCTCACAAAAGCAATCTACAGGGACCTCTGGAAACACCATATATTTT. Its translation: CASSQKQSTGTSGNTIYF. The complete variable domain, with remaining parts taken from reference TRBV18 and TRBJ1-3, reads NAGVMQNPRHLVRRRGQEARLRCSPMKGHSHVYWYRQLPEEGLKFMVYLQKENIIDESGMPKERFSAEFPKEGPSILRIQQVVRGDSAAYFCASSQKQSTGTSGNTIYFGEGSWLTVV.

The chain employs TRBV28 and TRBJ2-7, with TRBD2 as a possible D gene (6 bases). V was shortened by 6 bases and J by 4 bases, with 40 bases between the two germline ends. Germline V gene data show CDR1 as MDHEN and CDR2 as SYDVKM. The CDR3 is 22 amino acids. The DNA of the CDR3 is TGTGCCAGCAGCCCTATGGTGGGTAGAACGGGGGTCTCGGCCTTGTCACTTTACGAGCAGTACTTC. Translating it yields CASSPMVGRTGVSALSLYEQYF.